This T cell receptor beta chain was retrieved from a study of PD-1 blockade in mismatch repair-deficient tumors. CDR3 length: 16 amino acids. V dropped 0 bases and J dropped 3 bases, with 13 bases sitting between them. Germline CDR1 and CDR2: SGHNT and YYREEE (reference sequence). Using immunoSEQ multiplex PCR, the repertoire was profiled, and TCRdb retains in-frame clones only, with some absent. The table lists under 50,000 clones, 65% to 80% of them singletons. The material was PBMCs, obtained before pembrolizumab treatment. The clonotype was recovered from an adult with mismatch repair-deficient cancer. The gene calls are TRBV5-4 and TRBJ2-1, with D tentatively TRBD1 (6 bases). CDR3 amino acids: CASSLEGVRYYNEQFF. DNA for the CDR3: TGTGCCAGCAGCTTGGAGGGGGTCCGATACTACAATGAGCAGTTCTTC.